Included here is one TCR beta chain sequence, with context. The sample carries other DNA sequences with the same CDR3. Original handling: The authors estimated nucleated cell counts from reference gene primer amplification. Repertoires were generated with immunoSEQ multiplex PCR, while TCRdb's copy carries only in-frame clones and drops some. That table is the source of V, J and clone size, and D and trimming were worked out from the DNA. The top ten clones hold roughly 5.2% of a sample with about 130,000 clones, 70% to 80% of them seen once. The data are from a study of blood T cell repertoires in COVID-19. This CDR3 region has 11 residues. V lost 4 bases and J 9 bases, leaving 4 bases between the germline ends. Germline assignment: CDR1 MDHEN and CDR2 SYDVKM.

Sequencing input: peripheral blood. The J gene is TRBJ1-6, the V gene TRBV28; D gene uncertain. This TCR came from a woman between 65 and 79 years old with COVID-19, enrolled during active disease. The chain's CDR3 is CASSSVSPLHF. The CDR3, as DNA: TGTGCCAGCAGTTCGGTTTCACCCCTCCACTTT.